This T cell receptor beta chain was obtained from a study of kidney transplant recipient with SARS-CoV-2 infection (dated by TCRdb to the early 2020s). Reading from cysteine to phenylalanine, the CDR3 counts 15 amino acids. Only CDR3 DNA remains: 45 bases, in frame from the first base. V and J are trimmed by 4 bases and 1 base, and the gene matches miss 3 bases of the junction. CDR1 and CDR2 were assigned from the germline V gene (reference sequence) as SGHNT and YYREEE. This clonotype occurred many times. Its cognate antigen has yet to be identified. It has no much larger one-base neighbor in the sample; base qualities were not kept. Sequencing was performed on an Illumina MiSeq. Profiling of the peripheral T cell repertoire targeted human TCRbeta genes. Per the source publication's procedure: To account for variability over time, differences in clonotype abundance were tested using beta-binomial modelling. Expanded clonotypes were checked against the ImmuneCODE reference database of SARS-CoV-2-associated TCRs and mapped to regions of the viral genome. Additional repertoire analyses examined TRBV gene usage, CDR3 length, CDR3 amino acid overlap between time points, distributions of clonotype abundance, and Jaccard similarity. TCRdb reran the public reads through fastp at Q25 and MiXCR, keeping productive beta chains. Rows with one shared CDR3 protein collapse into an entry with the most common genes and DNA. TCRdb's processing, not the authors' own work, is the source of the V and J calls. For this sample there are 200,000 to 250,000 distinct CDR3 sequences; about 30% appear just once. Clones ranked in the top ten supply around 6.8% of the sample.

The time point label corresponds to: pre-pandemic baseline sample and day 111 after first positive SARS-CoV-2 test. The receptor's source is a male patient in his thirties who had COVID-19 and was a kidney transplant recipient. After a transplant, some T cells may be the graft donor's own cells. This sequence uses TRBV5-4 and TRBJ2-2; 8 of the junction bases match TRBD1. The sample consisted of a blood sample, taken at baseline and on approximately day 120 from a kidney transplant recipient. The CDR3 protein: CASSTTGVNTGELFF. Here is the DNA: TGTGCCAGCAGCACGACAGGGGTGAACACCGGGGAGCTGTTTTTT.